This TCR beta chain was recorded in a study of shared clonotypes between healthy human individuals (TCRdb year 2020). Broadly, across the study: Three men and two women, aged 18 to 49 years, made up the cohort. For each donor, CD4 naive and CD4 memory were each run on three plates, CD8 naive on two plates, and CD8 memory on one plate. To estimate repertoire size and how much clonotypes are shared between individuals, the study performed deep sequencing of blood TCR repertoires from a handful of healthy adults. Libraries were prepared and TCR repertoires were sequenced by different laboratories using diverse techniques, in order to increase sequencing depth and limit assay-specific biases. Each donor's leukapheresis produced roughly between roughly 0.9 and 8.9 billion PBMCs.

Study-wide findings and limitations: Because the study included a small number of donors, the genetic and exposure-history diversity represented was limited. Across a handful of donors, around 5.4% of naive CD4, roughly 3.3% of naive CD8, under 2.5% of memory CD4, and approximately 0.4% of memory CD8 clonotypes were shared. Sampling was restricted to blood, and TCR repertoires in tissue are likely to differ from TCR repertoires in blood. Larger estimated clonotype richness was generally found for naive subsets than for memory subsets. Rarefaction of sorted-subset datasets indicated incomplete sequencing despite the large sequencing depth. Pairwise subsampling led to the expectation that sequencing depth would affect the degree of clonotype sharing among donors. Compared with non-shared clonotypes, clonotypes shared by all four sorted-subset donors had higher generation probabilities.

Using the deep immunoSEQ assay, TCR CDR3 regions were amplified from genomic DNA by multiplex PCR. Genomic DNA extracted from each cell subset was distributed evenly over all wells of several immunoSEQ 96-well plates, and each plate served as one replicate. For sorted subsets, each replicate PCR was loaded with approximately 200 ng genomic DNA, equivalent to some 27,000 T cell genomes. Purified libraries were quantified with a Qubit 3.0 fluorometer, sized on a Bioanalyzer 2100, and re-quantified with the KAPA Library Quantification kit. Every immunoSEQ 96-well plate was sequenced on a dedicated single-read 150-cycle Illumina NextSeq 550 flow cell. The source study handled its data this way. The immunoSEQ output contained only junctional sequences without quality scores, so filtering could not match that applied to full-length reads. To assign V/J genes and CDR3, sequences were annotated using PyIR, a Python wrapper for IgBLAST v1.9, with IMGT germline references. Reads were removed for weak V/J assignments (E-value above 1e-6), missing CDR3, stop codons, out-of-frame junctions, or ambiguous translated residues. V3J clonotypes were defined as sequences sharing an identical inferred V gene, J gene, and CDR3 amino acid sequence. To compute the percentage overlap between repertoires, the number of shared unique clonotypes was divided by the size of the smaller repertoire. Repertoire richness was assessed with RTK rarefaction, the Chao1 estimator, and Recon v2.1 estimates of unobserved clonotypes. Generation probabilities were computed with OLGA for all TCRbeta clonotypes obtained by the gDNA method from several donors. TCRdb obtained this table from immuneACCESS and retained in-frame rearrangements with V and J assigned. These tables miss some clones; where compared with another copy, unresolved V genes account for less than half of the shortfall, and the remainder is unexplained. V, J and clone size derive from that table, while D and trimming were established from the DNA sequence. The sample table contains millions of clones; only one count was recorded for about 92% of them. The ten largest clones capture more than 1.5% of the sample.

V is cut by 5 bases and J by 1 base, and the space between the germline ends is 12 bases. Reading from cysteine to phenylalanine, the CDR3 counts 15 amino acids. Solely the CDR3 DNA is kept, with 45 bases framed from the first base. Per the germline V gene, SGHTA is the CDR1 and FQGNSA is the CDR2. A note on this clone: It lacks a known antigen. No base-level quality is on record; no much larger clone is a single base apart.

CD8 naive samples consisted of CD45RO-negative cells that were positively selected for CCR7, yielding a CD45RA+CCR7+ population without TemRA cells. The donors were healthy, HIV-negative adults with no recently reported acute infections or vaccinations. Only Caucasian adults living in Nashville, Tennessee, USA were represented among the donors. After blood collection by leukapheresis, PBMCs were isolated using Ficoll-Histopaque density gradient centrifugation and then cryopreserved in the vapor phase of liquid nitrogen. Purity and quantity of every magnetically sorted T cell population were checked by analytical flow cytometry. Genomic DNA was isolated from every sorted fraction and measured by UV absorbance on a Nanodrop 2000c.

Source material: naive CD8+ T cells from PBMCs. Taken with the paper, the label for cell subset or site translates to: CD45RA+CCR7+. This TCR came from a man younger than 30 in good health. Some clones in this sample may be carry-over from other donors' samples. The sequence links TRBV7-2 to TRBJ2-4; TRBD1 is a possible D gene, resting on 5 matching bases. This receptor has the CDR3 CASSPKTVAKNIQYF. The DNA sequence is TGTGCCAGCAGCCCGAAGACAGTCGCCAAAAACATTCAGTACTTC. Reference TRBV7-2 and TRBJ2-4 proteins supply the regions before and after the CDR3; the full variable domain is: GAGVSQSPSNKVTEKGKDVELRCDPISGHTALYWYRQSLGQGLEFLIYFQGNSAPDKSGLPSDRFSAERTGGSVSTLTIQRTQQEDSAVYLCASSPKTVAKNIQYFGAGTRLSVL.